Each of the 25 T cell receptor beta chains below was sequenced from the same sample in a study of T cells in localized non-small cell lung cancer (dated by TCRdb to 2019 to 2021). Library generation was performed with the immunoSEQ multiplex PCR assay. The table comes from immuneACCESS by way of TCRdb, which keeps in-frame sequences with V and J called. Part of the clones is missing from these tables; in studies checked, under half for an unresolved V gene and the rest for unknown reasons. The sample profile shows some 3,700 clones; about 26% of them were found once. The leading ten clones occupy 27% of the sample. Sequencing used lung tumor tissue, obtained before any cancer treatment. These receptors were collected from a woman between 35 and 70 years old with stage I lung adenocarcinoma.

This clone came up a few times. This chain joins TRBV10-3 and TRBJ2-5; possible D gene TRBD1, 5 bases. Germline V CDR1 and CDR2: ENHRY, SYGVKD. The ends were cut back, 6 bases at V and 2 bases at J, with 10 bases in the middle. CDR3 length: 13 residues. Written as DNA, the CDR3 is TGTGCCATCAGCATTCGACAGCAAGAGACCCAGTACTTC. This encodes CAISIRQQETQYF.

This clone was counted between two and nine times. The chain joins TRBV11-3 to TRBJ2-1, with a possible D match to TRBD2 (6 bases). Looked up from germline, CDR1 is SGHNT and CDR2 is YENEEA. V lost 5 bases and J 7 bases, leaving 15 bases between the germline ends. The CDR3 runs 14 residues. In nucleotides, the CDR3 is TGTGCCAGCAGCCAAGGACGGGGGTGGAATGAGCAGTTCTTC. Protein product: CASSQGRGWNEQFF.

By its share, this clone is medium-sized. This chain joins TRBV11-3 and TRBJ1-6; D call uncertain. Germline CDR1 is SGHNT and CDR2 is YENEEA. The CDR3 totals 16 residues. V lost 2 bases, J lost 4 bases, and 12 bases lay in between. The CDR3 protein is CASSLFQGIYNSPLHF. The CDR3, as DNA: TGTGCCAGCAGCTTATTTCAAGGGATTTATAATTCACCCCTCCACTTT. The variable domain in full, completed from reference TRBV11-3 and TRBJ1-6, reads EAGVVQSPRYKIIEKKQPVAFWCNPISGHNTLYWYLQNLGQGPELLIRYENEEAVDDSQLPKDRFSAERLKGVDSTLKIQPAELGDSAVYLCASSLFQGIYNSPLHFGNGTRLTVT.

This rearrangement joins TRBV14 to TRBJ2-7; the D call may be TRBD1 or TRBD2 (5 bases each). The CDR3 contains 15 residues. Trimming removed 4 bases from V and 4 bases from J, with 17 bases in between. CDR1 is SGHDN and CDR2 is FVKESK in the germline V gene. CDR3 sequence reads: CASSLGALKPYEQYF. The CDR3 DNA is TGTGCCAGCAGCCTCGGGGCTCTAAAACCTTACGAGCAGTACTTC.

This clone is medium-sized in the sample. The V and J genes are TRBV6-8 and TRBJ1-4, with 8 bases matching TRBD1. The CDR3 length is 15 residues. In germline, CDR1 is MNHGY, CDR2 SAAAGT. V was clipped by 5 bases and J by 6 bases; unmatched bases: 8. Here the CDR3 reads CASSGDRKSYEKLFF. CDR3 nucleotides: TGTGCCAGCAGTGGGGACAGGAAGTCCTATGAAAAACTGTTTTTT.

The chain is built from TRBV6-8 and TRBJ2-1; 8 bases agree with TRBD2. Germline V lookup: CDR1 MNHGY, CDR2 SAAAGT. Trimming cost V 5 bases and J 8 bases; bases outside gene matches: 14. CDR3 length: 16 amino acids. CDR3 amino acids: CASSARLREGGDEQFF. Here the CDR3 DNA reads TGTGCCAGCAGTGCCCGCCTCCGGGAGGGCGGGGATGAGCAGTTCTTC.

This clone was detected once. The chain links TRBV15 to TRBJ2-3; D is possibly TRBD1 (6 bases). The V end was cut by 3 bases, the J end by 7 bases, with 23 bases between. The CDR3 spans 17 residues. Per germline, CDR1 LNHNV and CDR2 YYDKDF (reference sequence). This chain's CDR3 is CATSRGTGTPTRHTQYF. The CDR3 DNA follows: TGTGCCACCAGCAGGGGCACCGGGACACCTACCCGGCATACGCAGTATTTT.

Judged by abundance, this clone is medium-sized (0.01 to 0.1%). The chain carries TRBV9 and TRBJ2-2; maybe TRBD1 (6 bases). This CDR3 comprises 14 residues. Germline CDR1 reads SGDLS; CDR2 reads YYNGEE. Trimming removed 0 bases from V and 8 bases from J, with 11 bases in between. CDR3 sequence: CASSVVSGVGELFF. DNA of the CDR3: TGTGCCAGCAGCGTAGTCTCAGGGGTGGGGGAGCTGTTTTTT.

This clone came up a few times. The gene calls are TRBV9 and TRBJ1-5; no firm D call. Germline V CDR1 and CDR2: SGDLS, YYNGEE. Trimming removed 0 bases at V and 3 bases at J, with 4 bases between. The CDR3 is made up of 13 amino acids. In nucleotides, the CDR3 is TGTGCCAGCAGCGTAGACAACAATCAGCCCCAGCATTTT. Encoded protein: CASSVDNNQPQHF.

This clone was picked up a small number of times. The genes are TRBV6-8 and TRBJ2-7; a possible D gene is TRBD1 (6 bases). Germline CDR1 is MNHGY and CDR2 is SAAAGT. The CDR3 runs to 13 residues. V lost 0 bases and J 8 bases, leaving 11 bases between the germline ends. This CDR3 is CASSYSNQGKQYF. In nucleotides, the CDR3 is TGTGCCAGCAGTTACTCGAATCAGGGGAAGCAGTACTTC.

V usage is TRBV19 and J usage is TRBJ1-2, with D unresolved. Looked up from germline, CDR1 is LNHDA and CDR2 is SQIVND (reference sequence). V was cut by 5 bases and J by 1 base, with 11 bases left in between. The CDR3 length is 14 residues. The CDR3 nucleotides are TGTGCCAGTAGTGGGGTTTACAGTAACTATGGCTACACCTTC. Translated: CASSGVYSNYGYTF.

The chain links TRBV23-1 to TRBJ1-1; possible D gene TRBD1, 5 bases. TRBV23-1 is an ORF; its function is uncertain. V lost 3 bases to trimming and J lost 2 bases, with 10 bases between them. This CDR3 spans 14 amino acids. The CDR3 loop is CASSHFQGNTEAFF. CDR3 nucleotide sequence: TGCGCCAGCAGTCACTTCCAGGGAAACACTGAAGCTTTCTTT.

A few counts support this clone. CDR3 in DNA: TGTGCCAGCAGCTTAGAGGGCCACCCAAGCCATGAGCAGTTCTTC. Its protein product is CASSLEGHPSHEQFF. V and J are TRBV11-3 and TRBJ2-1; D call uncertain. The length of the CDR3 is 15 residues. Trimming shortened V by 0 bases and J by 8 bases, and 14 bases separated the two germline ends. Germline V gives CDR1 SGHNT, CDR2 YENEEA.

This clone was seen a few times. For the CDR3, the DNA is TGTGCCAGCAGCTTAAGGTCCCACTACAATGAGCAGTTCTTC. Protein: CASSLRSHYNEQFF. The genes are TRBV11-3 and TRBJ2-1; D call uncertain. Germline V gives CDR1 SGHNT, CDR2 YENEEA. This CDR3 spans 14 amino acids. V lost 2 bases to trimming and J lost 3 bases, with 8 bases between them.

This clone has a handful of counts. The chain combines TRBV18 with TRBJ1-4; D remains ambiguous. Germline V lookup: CDR1 KGHSH, CDR2 LQKENI. The V gene lost 2 bases and the J gene lost 0 bases, with 4 bases spanning the gap. This CDR3 region has 14 residues. DNA of the CDR3: TGTGCCAGCTCACCAGGGACAACTAATGAAAAACTGTTTTTT. As protein: CASSPGTTNEKLFF.

Judged by abundance, this clone is medium-sized. The chain links TRBV4-1 to TRBJ1-2; D is perhaps TRBD1 (5 bases). This CDR3 comprises 15 residues. The germline V gene encodes CDR1 MGHRA and CDR2 YSYEKL. V gave up 0 bases and J gave up 4 bases, with 12 bases separating them. CDR3 DNA: TGCGCCAGCAGCCAAGAATCGCAGGGTGGCTATGGCTACACCTTC. Translation gives CASSQESQGGYGYTF.

This clone was observed a handful of times. J is TRBJ1-1 and V is TRBV6-7; 8 nucleotides align to TRBD1. TRBV6-7 is marked as an open reading frame, function uncertain. The CDR3 is made up of 16 amino acids. The ends lost 5 bases at V and 0 bases at J; junction bases unmatched: 8. DNA for the CDR3: TGTGCCAGCAGTGGCGACAGGGGACGTTTGAACACTGAAGCTTTCTTT. Amino acid sequence: CASSGDRGRLNTEAFF.

There are a few counts of this clone. The chain joins TRBV18 to TRBJ1-1, with 8 nucleotides matching TRBD1. The CDR3 has 12 amino acids. Germline CDR1 is KGHSH and CDR2 is LQKENI. The V segment lost 3 bases and the J segment 11 bases; nucleotides outside the gene matches: 5. The CDR3 DNA reads TGTGCCAGCTCACCGAGGGACAGGATGGCTTTCTTT. It is translated as CASSPRDRMAFF.

The sample holds a few counts of this clone. This chain uses TRBV11-3 with TRBJ1-1; D ambiguous. The V end lost 5 bases, the J end lost 0 bases, and 13 bases lay between the germline ends. Germline V gene lookup returns CDR1 SGHNT and CDR2 YENEEA. The CDR3 consists of 15 residues. CDR3 sequence reads: CASSRDVRMNTEAFF. CDR3 coding DNA: TGTGCCAGCAGCCGAGACGTGAGAATGAACACTGAAGCTTTCTTT.

The chain joins TRBV19 to TRBJ2-5; D uncertain. Trimming left V 2 bases short and J 1 base short, with 8 bases between. The germline CDR1 and CDR2 sequences are LNHDA and SQIVND (reference sequence). This CDR3 is 14 amino acids long. The CDR3 DNA follows: TGTGCCAGTAGTATAAAGCTACTCCAAGAGACCCAGTACTTC. Protein sequence: CASSIKLLQETQYF.

The gene calls are TRBV28 and TRBJ1-3; no clear D gene. This CDR3 is built from 13 residues. From germline, CDR1 is MDHEN and CDR2 SYDVKM. V gave up 1 base and J gave up 6 bases, with 7 bases separating them. CDR3 in DNA: TGTGCCAGCAGTTTATTGTCCGTAAACACCATATATTTT. Protein sequence: CASSLLSVNTIYF. Together with reference TRBV28 and TRBJ1-3, the CDR3 gives the full variable domain: DVKVTQSSRYLVKRTGEKVFLECVQDMDHENMFWYRQDPGLGLRLIYFSYDVKMKEKGDIPEGYSVSREKKERFSLILESASTNQTSMYLCASSLLSVNTIYFGEGSWLTVV.

This chain connects TRBV29-1 to TRBJ1-1; 7 bases fit TRBD1. Germline V gene data show CDR1 as SQVTM and CDR2 as ANQGSEA. The CDR3 length is 12 residues. In DNA, the CDR3 is TGCGGAGGGGCCAGGGGGGACACTGAAGCTTTCTTT. Its translation: CGGARGDTEAFF.

This clone showed up just a few times. This chain connects TRBV11-3 to TRBJ2-1, with TRBD1 matching over 8 bases. The CDR3 is made up of 16 amino acids. The J segment lost 8 bases and the V segment lost 1 base, leaving 10 bases of the junction unmatched. The V gene's germline CDR1 is SGHNT and CDR2 YENEEA. The CDR3 reads CASSLGNAGGGDEQFF. CDR3 nucleotide sequence: TGTGCCAGCAGCTTAGGGAACGCAGGGGGCGGGGATGAGCAGTTCTTC.

The rearrangement links TRBV18 to TRBJ1-4; the D is unclear. The V end lost 1 base, the J end lost 4 bases, and 10 bases lay between the germline ends. The germline gives CDR1 KGHSH, CDR2 LQKENI. CDR3 length: 15 amino acids. This CDR3 is CASSPQGGLNEKLFF. CDR3 DNA sequence: TGTGCCAGCTCACCACAGGGCGGGCTTAATGAAAAACTGTTTTTT.

The V and J genes are TRBV9 and TRBJ1-6, with a tentative D call TRBD1 (5 bases). The CDR3 is 17 amino acids. Germline V gene sequence: CDR1 SGDLS, CDR2 YYNGEE. V dropped 3 bases and J dropped 0 bases, with 13 bases sitting between them. The CDR3 sequence: CASSEDTASSYNSPLHF. As DNA, the CDR3 is TGTGCCAGCAGCGAGGACACGGCAAGCTCCTATAATTCACCCCTCCACTTT.